Presented here are 19 T cell receptor beta chains from one specimen sequenced in a study of regulatory T cells in long-lasting Graves disease. Sample time point: newly diagnosed GD, antithyroid drugs for less than 3 months. RNA from PBMCs was the source of the TCR library. According to the study, TCR beta libraries were built with iRepertoire HTBI primers and CDR3-region Arm-PCR. TCRdb used MiXCR to reprocess the multiplex PCR reads, holding one entry per CDR3 protein. The sample contains about 240,000 distinct CDR3 sequences, roughly 21% of which appear only once. The sequences come from peripheral blood mononuclear cells (PBMCs), collected at new diagnosis, from a patient treated with antithyroid drugs. These receptors all stem from a female donor with Graves disease.

On this clonotype itself: This could be a read error, since a much larger clone is one nucleotide away. This rearrangement joins TRBV5-4 to TRBJ2-5; weak D call: TRBD2 (6 bases). Trimming stripped 0 bases from V and 5 bases from J, with 17 bases between. This CDR3 is built from 16 residues. Looked up from germline, CDR1 is SGHNT and CDR2 is YYREEE (reference sequence). CDR3 amino acids: CASSLAPGSGGETQYF. The CDR3 DNA is TGTGCCAGCAGCTTGGCTCCGGGCAGTGGGGGGGAGACCCAGTACTTC.

Many counts were recorded for this clonotype. The V call is TRBV20-1, the J call TRBJ2-3; D is possibly TRBD1 (8 bases). Trimming cost V 1 base and J 6 bases, with 17 bases left between them. The CDR3 spans 15 residues. Germline CDR1 reads DFQATT; CDR2 reads SNEGSKA (reference sequence). This CDR3 reads CSARGSAGQADTQYF. In DNA, the CDR3 is TGCAGTGCTAGAGGGTCAGCGGGACAGGCCGATACGCAGTATTTT.

This clonotype was counted many times. The V gene is TRBV3-1, the J gene TRBJ2-7, with D tentatively TRBD1 (6 bases). CDR3 size: 13 residues. Germline CDR1 LGHDT, CDR2 YNNKEL (reference sequence). Between the trimmed V and J ends, which lost 7 bases and 0 bases, there was a span of 10 bases. In nucleotides, the CDR3 is TGTGCCAGCACCAGGGGTTACTCCTACGAGCAGTACTTC. Its protein is CASTRGYSYEQYF.

V usage is TRBV7-2 and J usage is TRBJ2-3, with 12 positions matching TRBD2. J lost 2 bases, V lost 5 bases, and 5 bases had no gene match. The CDR3 has 16 residues. The germline CDR1 and CDR2 sequences are SGHTA and FQGNSA. DNA of the CDR3: TGTGCCAGCAGCAGGCTAGCGGGAGGGGCCACAGATACGCAGTATTTT. This sequence encodes CASSRLAGGATDTQYF.

This clonotype has a count of ten or more. The chain joins TRBV11-2 to TRBJ2-3; a possible D gene is TRBD2 (6 bases). The germline gives CDR1 SGHAT, CDR2 FQNNGV. The V gene lost 5 bases and the J gene lost 5 bases, with 17 bases spanning the gap. The CDR3 extends over 15 amino acids. This CDR3 is CASSRGPGRIDTQYF. As DNA, the CDR3 is TGTGCCAGCAGCCGGGGCCCGGGGAGGATAGATACGCAGTATTTT.

The V call is TRBV20-1, the J call TRBJ1-2; the D is unclear. Germline loops: CDR1 DFQATT, CDR2 SNEGSKA (reference sequence). Trimming cost V 3 bases and J 0 bases, with 14 bases left between them. The CDR3 covers 15 residues. The CDR3, as DNA: TGCAGTGCTAGGAACAAGAAACCGGCTAACTATGGCTACACCTTC. It translates to CSARNKKPANYGYTF.

CDR3 in amino acids: CASSLGGLAHYEQYF. The CDR3 coding sequence is TGTGCCAGCAGCTTGGGGGGACTAGCACACTACGAGCAGTACTTC. This chain joins TRBV5-6 and TRBJ2-7, with 9 nucleotides matching TRBD2. The junction had 4 bases not matched to a gene; V was cut back by 0 bases and J by 3 bases. The CDR3 has 15 residues. Germline V gene data show CDR1 as SGHDT and CDR2 as YYEEEE. Using reference TRBV5-6 and TRBJ2-7 for the parts outside the CDR3, the full variable domain is DAGVTQSPTHLIKTRGQQVTLRCSPKSGHDTVSWYQQALGQGPQFIFQYYEEEERQRGNFPDRFSGHQFPNYSSELNVNALLLGDSALYLCASSLGGLAHYEQYFGPGTRLTVT.

This clonotype was detected many times. This chain uses TRBV9 with TRBJ2-5, with a tentative D call TRBD1 (7 bases). Germline CDR1 and CDR2: SGDLS and YYNGEE. The CDR3 is made up of 16 amino acids. The ends were cut back, 3 bases at V and 3 bases at J, with 18 bases in the middle. Here the CDR3 reads CASSAHRGGEEETQYF. The CDR3 DNA sequence: TGTGCCAGCAGCGCACACAGGGGAGGAGAGGAAGAGACCCAGTACTTC.

In its sample, this clonotype was seen a few times. This chain uses TRBV10-2 with TRBJ2-7, with D unresolved. With 3 bases removed from V and 3 bases from J, the gap between germline ends came to 9 bases. Germline CDR1 reads WSHSY; CDR2 reads SAAADI. CDR3 length: 13 residues. CDR3 coding DNA: TGCGCCAGCAGTGACCCCAATATCTACGAGCAGTACTTC. Amino acids: CASSDPNIYEQYF.

This clonotype occurred a few times. The rearrangement links TRBV9 to TRBJ1-2; 7 bases are a match to TRBD1. This CDR3 is built from 15 residues. Losses at the gene ends were 0 bases for V and 7 bases for J; bases not matched to a gene: 9. Germline V CDR1 and CDR2: SGDLS, YYNGEE. The CDR3 DNA reads TGTGCCAGCAGCGTAGAAGGGACAGTCTCGGGTGGCTACACCTTC. It encodes CASSVEGTVSGGYTF.

Only a few counts were recorded for this clonotype. The chain uses TRBV5-1 and TRBJ2-2; TRBD2 aligns across 13 bases. This CDR3 is built from 18 residues. Germline assignment: CDR1 SGHRS and CDR2 YFSETQ. The ends lost 1 base at V and 0 bases at J; junction bases unmatched: 3. The CDR3 reads CASSLQGLAGANTGELFF. In DNA form, the CDR3 reads TGCGCCAGCAGCTTGCAAGGACTAGCGGGGGCGAACACCGGGGAGCTGTTTTTT.

A remark on this clonotype: Germline is not matched at one junction end, which may reflect a read error. The chain links TRBV6-2 or TRBV6-3 to TRBJ1-6; D is uncertain. The CDR3 spans 16 residues. The germline V gene has CDR1 MNHEY and CDR2 SVGEGT. CDR3 DNA sequence: TGTGCCAGCAGTCCGGACCTCTTGTCCTATAATTCACCCCCCCACTTT. It is translated as CASSPDLLSYNSPPHF.

This chain uses TRBV20-1 with TRBJ2-3; 12 bases fit TRBD2. Germline V gene lookup returns CDR1 DFQATT and CDR2 SNEGSKA (reference sequence). V shed 6 bases, J shed 8 bases, and the junction held 9 bases outside the gene matches. There are 14 residues in the CDR3. The CDR3 sequence: CSARTSGIRSTQYF. The CDR3 nucleotides read TGCAGTGCAAGGACTAGCGGGATACGGAGTACGCAGTATTTT.

This clonotype was observed many times. The chain recombines TRBV11-1 with TRBJ2-2, with D perhaps TRBD1 (6 bases). V was shortened by 6 bases and J by 1 base, with 9 bases between the two germline ends. CDR3 length: 14 residues. CDR1 SGHAT and CDR2 FQDESV come from the germline V gene (reference sequence). This chain's CDR3 is CASSWGQNTGELFF. For the CDR3, the DNA is TGTGCCAGCAGTTGGGGACAGAACACCGGGGAGCTGTTTTTT.

To note about this clonotype: One end of the junction is discordant with germline, which a read error may explain. V and J are TRBV2 and TRBJ2-2; weak D call: TRBD1 (6 bases). The CDR3 is 12 amino acids. Germline V gene lookup returns CDR1 SNHLY and CDR2 FYNNEI. The CDR3 protein is CASRWDTGELLF. Here the CDR3 DNA reads TGTGCCAGCCGTTGGGACACCGGGGAGCTGCTTTTT.

This clonotype was recorded a few times. The V gene is TRBV5-4, the J gene TRBJ1-1, with TRBD1 identical over 11 bases. The germline V gene has CDR1 SGHNT and CDR2 YYREEE (reference sequence). The CDR3 runs to 16 residues. Unmatched junction bases numbered 4, after V lost 0 bases and J lost 3 bases. The CDR3 here is CASSLERTGGHTEAFF. The CDR3, as DNA: TGTGCCAGCAGCTTGGAAAGGACAGGGGGCCACACTGAAGCTTTCTTT.

This clonotype was observed many times. The rearrangement joins TRBV4-2 to TRBJ2-7, with D perhaps TRBD2 (6 bases). From germline, CDR1 is LGHNA and CDR2 YNFKEQ. The CDR3 spans 13 residues. V was pared by 8 bases and J by 6 bases, with 17 bases between. CDR3 coding DNA: TGTGCCAGCCGTGGGGGGTTGGTTGGCGAGCAGTACTTC. This translates into CASRGGLVGEQYF.

With regard to this clonotype: A clone one base away is much larger, so this may be a read error. The chain links TRBV18 to TRBJ1-1; 10 positions agree with TRBD1. Looked up from germline, CDR1 is KGHSH and CDR2 is LQKENI. The CDR3 consists of 15 residues. CDR3 protein: CASPPRQGANTEAFF. CDR3 bases: TGTGCCAGCCCACCACGACAGGGGGCCAACACTGAAGCTTTCTTT.

The table lists this clonotype with many counts. CDR3 amino acids: CATSGDRRDRGEETQYF. DNA for the CDR3: TGTGCCACCAGTGGGGACCGCCGGGACAGGGGTGAAGAGACCCAGTACTTC. The chain carries TRBV24-1 and TRBJ2-5, with 10 bases lining up with TRBD1. This CDR3 comprises 17 residues. The junction had 11 bases not matched to a gene; V was cut back by 5 bases and J by 3 bases. In germline, CDR1 is KGHDR, CDR2 SFDVKD.